This T cell receptor beta chain derives from a study of control samples from healthy donors and cancer patients. The CDR3 is made up of 15 amino acids. CDR1 is SEHNR and CDR2 is FQNEAQ in the germline V gene (reference sequence). With 2 bases removed from V and 0 bases from J, the gap between germline ends came to 8 bases. Assay: immunoSEQ multiplex PCR; the TCRdb copy retains only in-frame clones and omits some. The data contain around 63,000 clones, approximately 87% of them singletons. The rearrangement links TRBV7-9 to TRBJ2-4; D uncertain. The source of this sequence is a woman aged 45 to 65 with head and neck cancer. Sequencing was performed on PBMCs. In nucleotides, the CDR3 is TGTGCCAGCAGCTTATCGGAGATAGCCAAAAACATTCAGTACTTC. It codes for CASSLSEIAKNIQYF.